This TCR beta chain emerged from a study of CD4 T cells in relation to SARS-CoV-2 and coronaviruses. Study-wide context: After roughly ten days of antigen culture, PBMC TCR beta CDR3s were sequenced. Shared crossreactive spike epitopes were mapped to their HLA restriction. Study outcomes and limitations: Monoreactive clones expanded significantly more to SARS-CoV-2 than crossreactive clones did.

The CDR3 is 15 amino acids. The germline gives CDR1 SNHLY, CDR2 FYNNEI. V dropped 7 bases and J dropped 4; count of bases not matched to a gene: 8. This clone came up a few times. Its antigen is not known. Data came from immunoSEQ multiplex PCR; TCRdb stores just in-frame clones and leaves some out. Among 30,000 to 40,000 clones listed, 60% to 80% were seen once. This TCR came from an adult with COVID-19. Specimen: memory CD4+ T cells from PBMCs, cultured in vitro. V gene TRBV2 combines with J gene TRBJ1-5; 9 nucleotides align to TRBD1. CDR3 DNA sequence: TGTGCCAGCAACACACAGGGGGCGCATAATCAGCCCCAGCATTTT. Protein product: CASNTQGAHNQPQHF.